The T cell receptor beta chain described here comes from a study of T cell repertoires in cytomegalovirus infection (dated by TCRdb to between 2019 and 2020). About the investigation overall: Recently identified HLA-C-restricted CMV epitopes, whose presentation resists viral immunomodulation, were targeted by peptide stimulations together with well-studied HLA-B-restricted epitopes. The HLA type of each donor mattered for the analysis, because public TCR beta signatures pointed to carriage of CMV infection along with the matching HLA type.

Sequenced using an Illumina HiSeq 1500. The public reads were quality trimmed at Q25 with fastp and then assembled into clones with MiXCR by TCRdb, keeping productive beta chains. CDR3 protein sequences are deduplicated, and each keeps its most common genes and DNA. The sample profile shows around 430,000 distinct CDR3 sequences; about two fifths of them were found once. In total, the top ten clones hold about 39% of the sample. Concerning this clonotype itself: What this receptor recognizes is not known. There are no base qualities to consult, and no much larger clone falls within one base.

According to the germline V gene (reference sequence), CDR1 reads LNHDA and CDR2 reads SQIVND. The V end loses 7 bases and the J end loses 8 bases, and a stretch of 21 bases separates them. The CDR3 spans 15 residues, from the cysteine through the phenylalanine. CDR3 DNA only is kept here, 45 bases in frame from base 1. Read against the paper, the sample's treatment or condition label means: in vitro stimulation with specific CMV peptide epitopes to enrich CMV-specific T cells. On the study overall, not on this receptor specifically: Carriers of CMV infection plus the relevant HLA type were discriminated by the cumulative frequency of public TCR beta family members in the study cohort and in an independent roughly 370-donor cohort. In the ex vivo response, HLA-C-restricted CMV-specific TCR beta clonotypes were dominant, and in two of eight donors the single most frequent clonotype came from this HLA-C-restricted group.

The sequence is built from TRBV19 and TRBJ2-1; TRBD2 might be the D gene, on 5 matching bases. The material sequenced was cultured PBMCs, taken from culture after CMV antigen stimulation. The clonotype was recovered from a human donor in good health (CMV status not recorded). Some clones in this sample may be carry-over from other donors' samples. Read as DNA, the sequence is TGTGCCAGTACCCGGAGGAGTAGAATTGCCCATGAGCAGTTCTTC. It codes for CASTRRSRIAHEQFF.